The source of this T cell receptor (beta chain) is a study of shared clonotypes between healthy human individuals. About the study: Two women and a few men aged 18 to 49 made up the donors.

This CDR3 region has 15 residues. V was cut by 6 bases and J by 5 bases, with 19 bases left in between. From germline, CDR1 is SNHLY and CDR2 FYNNEI. Assay used: immunoSEQ multiplex PCR; TCRdb lists only in-frame clones, some missing. The sample contains 1 million to 1.3 million clones, about four fifths of which appear only once. The rearrangement links TRBV2 to TRBJ2-5, with a tentative D call TRBD2 (6 bases). The sequenced sample was memory CD4+ T cells from PBMCs. Subset specified: CD45RA-negative fraction. The source is a man aged 18 to 35 in good health. Some clones in this sample may be carry-over from other donors' samples. In DNA form, the CDR3 reads TGTGCCAGCAGGAATGGCGGGACGTCGGGTGAGACCCAGTACTTC. This codes for CASRNGGTSGETQYF.